This TCR beta chain comes out of a study of T cell repertoires in cytomegalovirus infection. Study context: It was the public TCR beta signatures that indicated both CMV infection and matching HLA type.

TCRdb reprocessed the reads via MiXCR and lists one record per CDR3 protein. The sample shows under 600,000 distinct CDR3 sequences, approximately 17% of them seen only once. Study-wide points: Within the response measured ex vivo, HLA-C-restricted CMV-specific TCR beta clonotypes were dominant.

As concerns this clonotype: The antigen is undetermined. An end of the junction does not agree with germline; a read error may underlie this.

Germline CDR1 KGHDR, CDR2 SFDVKD. The CDR3 sequence is 13 residues long. The gene calls are TRBV24-1 and TRBJ2-3; D uncertain. Material for sequencing was CD8+ T cells from PBMCs. The TCR originated in a human donor in good health (CMV status not recorded). Some clones in this sample may be carry-over from other donors' samples. CDR3 loop: CATSDSFTETQYF. CDR3 DNA: TGTGCCACCAGTGATTCCTTTACAGAAACGCAGTATTTT.